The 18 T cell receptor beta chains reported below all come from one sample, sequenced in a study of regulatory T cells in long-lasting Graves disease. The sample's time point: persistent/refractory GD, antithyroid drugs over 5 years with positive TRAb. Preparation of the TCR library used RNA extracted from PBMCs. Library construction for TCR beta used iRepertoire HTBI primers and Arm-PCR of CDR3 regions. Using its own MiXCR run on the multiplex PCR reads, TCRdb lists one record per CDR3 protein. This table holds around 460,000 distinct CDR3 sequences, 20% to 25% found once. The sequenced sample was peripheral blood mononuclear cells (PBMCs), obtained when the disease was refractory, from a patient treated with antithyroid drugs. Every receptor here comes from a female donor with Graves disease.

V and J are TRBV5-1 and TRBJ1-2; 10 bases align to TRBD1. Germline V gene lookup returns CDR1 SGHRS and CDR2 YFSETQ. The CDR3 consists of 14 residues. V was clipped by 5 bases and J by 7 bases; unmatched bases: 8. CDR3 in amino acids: CASRRQGANRGYTF. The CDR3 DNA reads TGCGCCAGCAGGCGACAGGGGGCCAATCGTGGCTACACCTTC.

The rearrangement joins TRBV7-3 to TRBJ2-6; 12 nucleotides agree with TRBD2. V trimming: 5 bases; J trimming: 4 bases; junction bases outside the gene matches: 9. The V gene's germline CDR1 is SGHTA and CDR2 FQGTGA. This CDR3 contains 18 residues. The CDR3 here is CASSPRLAGVGGANVLTF. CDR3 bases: TGTGCCAGCAGCCCGCGACTAGCGGGAGTCGGGGGGGCCAACGTCCTGACTTTC. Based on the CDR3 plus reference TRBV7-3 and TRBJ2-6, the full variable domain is GAGVSQTPSNKVTEKGKYVELRCDPISGHTALYWYRQSLGQGPEFLIYFQGTGAADDSGLPNDRFFAVRPEGSVSTLKIQRTERGDSAVYLCASSPRLAGVGGANVLTFGAGSRLTVL.

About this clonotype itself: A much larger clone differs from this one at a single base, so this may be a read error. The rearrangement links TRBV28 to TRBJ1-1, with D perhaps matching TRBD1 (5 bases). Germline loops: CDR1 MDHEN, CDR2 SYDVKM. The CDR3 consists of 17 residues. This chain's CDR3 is CAGSLGWDDRVNTEAFF. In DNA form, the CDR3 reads TGTGCCGGCAGTTTGGGTTGGGATGACAGAGTGAACACTGAAGCTTTCTTT.

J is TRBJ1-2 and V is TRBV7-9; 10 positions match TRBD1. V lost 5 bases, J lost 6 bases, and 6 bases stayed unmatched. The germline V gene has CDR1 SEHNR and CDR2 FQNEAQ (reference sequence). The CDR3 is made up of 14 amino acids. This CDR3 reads CASSRGQGIDGYTF. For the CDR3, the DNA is TGTGCCAGCAGCCGGGGACAGGGGATCGATGGCTACACCTTC.

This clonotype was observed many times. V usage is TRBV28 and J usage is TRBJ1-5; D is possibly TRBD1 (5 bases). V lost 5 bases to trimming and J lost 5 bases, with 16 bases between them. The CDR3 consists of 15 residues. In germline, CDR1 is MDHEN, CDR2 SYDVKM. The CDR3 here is CASSTGTAGDQPQHF. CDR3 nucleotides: TGTGCCAGCAGTACCGGGACCGCTGGCGATCAGCCCCAGCATTTT.

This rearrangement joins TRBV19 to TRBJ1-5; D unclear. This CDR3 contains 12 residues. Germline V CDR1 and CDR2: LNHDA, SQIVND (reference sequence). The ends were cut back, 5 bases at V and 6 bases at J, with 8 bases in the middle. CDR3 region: CASSHISQPQHF. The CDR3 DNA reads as TGTGCCAGTAGTCATATAAGTCAGCCCCAGCATTTT. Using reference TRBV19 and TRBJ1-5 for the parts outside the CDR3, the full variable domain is DGGITQSPKYLFRKEGQNVTLSCEQNLNHDAMYWYRQDPGQGLRLIYYSQIVNDFQKGDIAEGYSVSREKKESFPLTVTSAQKNPTAFYLCASSHISQPQHFGDGTRLSIL.

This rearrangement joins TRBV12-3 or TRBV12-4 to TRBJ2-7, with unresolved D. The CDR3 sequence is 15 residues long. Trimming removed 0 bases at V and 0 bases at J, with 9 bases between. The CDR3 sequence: CASSLAPLSSYEQYF. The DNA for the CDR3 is TGTGCCAGCAGTTTAGCCCCCTTAAGCTCCTACGAGCAGTACTTC.

The CDR3 DNA reads TGTGCCAGCAGTTTATCCCGGGCCGCCGTTTACAATGAGCAGTTCTTC. Translating gives CASSLSRAAVYNEQFF. This chain joins TRBV28 and TRBJ2-1; D is uncertain. V gave up 1 base and J gave up 4 bases, with 14 bases separating them. Per germline, CDR1 MDHEN and CDR2 SYDVKM. The CDR3 spans 16 residues.

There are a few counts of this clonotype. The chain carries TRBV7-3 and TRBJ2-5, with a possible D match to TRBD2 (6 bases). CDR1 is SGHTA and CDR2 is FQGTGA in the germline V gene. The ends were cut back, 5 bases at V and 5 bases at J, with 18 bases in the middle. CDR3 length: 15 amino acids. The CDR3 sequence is CASSRKGGVGETQYF. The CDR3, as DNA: TGTGCCAGCAGCCGAAAAGGAGGGGTGGGGGAGACCCAGTACTTC.

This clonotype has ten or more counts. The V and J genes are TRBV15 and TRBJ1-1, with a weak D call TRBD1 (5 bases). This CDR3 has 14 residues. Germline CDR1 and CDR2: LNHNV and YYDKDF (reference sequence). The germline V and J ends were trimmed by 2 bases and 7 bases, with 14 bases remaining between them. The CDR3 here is CATSRSQVSGEAFF. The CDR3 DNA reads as TGTGCCACCAGCAGATCACAGGTTTCGGGTGAAGCTTTCTTT.

Here the CDR3 reads CASSEGLGFGPNEKLFF. In nucleotides, the CDR3 is TGTGCCAGCAGTGAAGGGCTCGGGTTCGGGCCTAATGAAAAACTGTTTTTT. This chain joins TRBV25-1 and TRBJ1-4, with D hard to call. This CDR3 has 17 amino acids. Germline V gene lookup returns CDR1 MGHDK and CDR2 SYGVNS. V was pared by 2 bases and J by 3 bases, with 16 bases between.

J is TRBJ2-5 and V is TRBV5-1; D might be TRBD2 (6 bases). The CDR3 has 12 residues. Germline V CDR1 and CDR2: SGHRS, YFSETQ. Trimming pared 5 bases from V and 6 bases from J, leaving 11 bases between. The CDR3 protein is CASRGEAKTQYF. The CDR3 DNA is TGCGCCAGCAGAGGGGAGGCAAAGACCCAGTACTTC.

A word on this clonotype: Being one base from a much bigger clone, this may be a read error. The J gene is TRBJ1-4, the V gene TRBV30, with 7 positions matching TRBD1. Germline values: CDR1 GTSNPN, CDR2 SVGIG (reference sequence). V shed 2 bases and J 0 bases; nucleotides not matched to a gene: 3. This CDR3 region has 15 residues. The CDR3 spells CAWSWDSPTNEKLFF. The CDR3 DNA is TGTGCCTGGAGTTGGGACAGCCCAACTAATGAAAAACTGTTTTTT. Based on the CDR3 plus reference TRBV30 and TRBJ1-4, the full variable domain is SQTIHQWPATLVQPVGSPLSLECTVEGTSNPNLYWYRQAAGRGLQLLFYSVGIGQISSEVPQNLSASRPQDRQFILSSKKLLLSDSGFYLCAWSWDSPTNEKLFFGSGTQLSVL.

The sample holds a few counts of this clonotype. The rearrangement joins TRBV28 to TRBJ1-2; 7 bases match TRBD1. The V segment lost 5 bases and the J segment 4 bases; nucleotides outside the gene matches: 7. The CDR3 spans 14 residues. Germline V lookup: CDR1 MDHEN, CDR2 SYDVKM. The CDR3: CASSQPGQSYGYTF. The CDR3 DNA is TGTGCCAGCAGTCAACCGGGACAGAGCTATGGCTACACCTTC.

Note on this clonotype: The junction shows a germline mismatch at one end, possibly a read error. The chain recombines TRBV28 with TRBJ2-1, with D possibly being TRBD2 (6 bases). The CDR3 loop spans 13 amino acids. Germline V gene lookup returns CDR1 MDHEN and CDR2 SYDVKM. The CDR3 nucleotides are TGTGCCAGCAGTCCGGGACTTTCCCGGATCGCGGTCTTC. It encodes CASSPGLSRIAVF.

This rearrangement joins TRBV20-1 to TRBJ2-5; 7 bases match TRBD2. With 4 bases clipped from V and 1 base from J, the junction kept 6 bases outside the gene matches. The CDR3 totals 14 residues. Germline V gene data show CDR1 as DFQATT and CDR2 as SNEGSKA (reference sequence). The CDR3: CSAIRGEPQETQYF. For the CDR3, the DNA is TGCAGTGCTATTCGGGGGGAACCCCAAGAGACCCAGTACTTC.

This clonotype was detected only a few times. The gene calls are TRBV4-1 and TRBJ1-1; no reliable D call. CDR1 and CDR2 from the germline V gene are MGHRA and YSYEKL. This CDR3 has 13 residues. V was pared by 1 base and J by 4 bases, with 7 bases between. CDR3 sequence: CASSQVRITEAFF. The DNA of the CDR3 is TGCGCCAGCAGCCAAGTGAGGATCACTGAAGCTTTCTTT.

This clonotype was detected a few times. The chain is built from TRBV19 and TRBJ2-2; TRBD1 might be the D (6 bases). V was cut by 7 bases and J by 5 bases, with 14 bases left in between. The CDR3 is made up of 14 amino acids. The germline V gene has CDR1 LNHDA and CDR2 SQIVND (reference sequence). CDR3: CASTPNTGTGELFF. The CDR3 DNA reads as TGTGCCAGTACCCCAAATACAGGGACCGGGGAGCTGTTTTTT.